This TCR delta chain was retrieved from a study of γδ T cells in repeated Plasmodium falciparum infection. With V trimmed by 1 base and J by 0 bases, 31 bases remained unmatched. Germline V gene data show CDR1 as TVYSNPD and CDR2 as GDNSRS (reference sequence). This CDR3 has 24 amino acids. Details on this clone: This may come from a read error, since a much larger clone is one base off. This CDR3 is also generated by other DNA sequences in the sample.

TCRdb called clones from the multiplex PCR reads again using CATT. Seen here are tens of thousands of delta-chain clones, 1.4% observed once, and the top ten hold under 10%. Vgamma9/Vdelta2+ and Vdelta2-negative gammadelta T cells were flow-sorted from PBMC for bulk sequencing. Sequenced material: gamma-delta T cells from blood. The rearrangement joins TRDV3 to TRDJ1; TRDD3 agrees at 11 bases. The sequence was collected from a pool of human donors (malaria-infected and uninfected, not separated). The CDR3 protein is CAFTPLRRRSIWGILLEYTDKLIF. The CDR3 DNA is TGTGCCTTTACCCCCCTACGCCGTCGCTCAATCTGGGGGATACTTCTTGAATACACCGATAAACTCATCTTT.